This T cell receptor beta chain was observed in a study of spatial heterogeneity in lung cancer. In the study overall: In the raw reads, each unique TCR and UMI combination was present more than ten times on average.

Regarding time point: sample taken at primary tumor resection. The cohort: 65 to 80 early-stage, untreated non-small cell lung cancer patients. Sequencing was performed on whole RNA extracted from tumor and nontumor lung tissue, or from frozen PBMC, and the material was left unsorted. The CDR3 is made up of 13 amino acids. The V gene's germline CDR1 is MNHEY and CDR2 SMNVEV (reference sequence). After removal of 4 bases from V and 5 bases from J, the junction contained 4 bases not matched to a gene. The table lists this clonotype with many counts. The library was designed around alpha chains, so this beta chain is a stray read whose abundance carries little weight. TCR cDNA molecules each had a unique molecular identifier. In TCRdb, the 5' RACE reads were re-called with MiXCR into one record per CDR3 protein. The data show roughly 15,000 distinct CDR3 sequences, about 3.6% seen once.

The sample consisted of normal lung tissue next to the tumor, taken at surgery. The receptor comes from a male donor with early-stage non-small cell lung cancer. The chain couples TRBV27 to TRBJ1-1; 7 bases map to TRBD1. The CDR3, as DNA: TGTGCCAGCAGTTGGACAGGTGAGACTGAAGCTTTCTTT. This codes for CASSWTGETEAFF.